Listed here are 21 T cell receptor gamma chains from one sample, sequenced in a study of Vδ1+ human thymocytes (dated by TCRdb to about 2018). On the study overall, not on this receptor specifically: Unlike the oligoclonal repertoires in peripheral blood, the thymic TRG and TRD repertoires appeared highly polyclonal, with Gaussian CDR3 length distributions.

The sequencing machine was an Illumina MiSeq. RNA extraction was performed with the RNeasy mini kit, and reverse transcription was done with Superscript III. Multiplex PCR was used to generate CDR3 amplicons, with pooled V-gene forward primers and a constant-region reverse primer carrying Illumina adaptor overhangs. TCRdb called clones from the public reads with CATT, and repeated DNA sequences were later combined into one row. The sample profile shows several thousand gamma-chain clones; 56% of them were found once. The ten largest clones add up to about 1.4% of the sample. These TCRs are of unknown antigen specificity. Sequenced input: Vdelta1+ gamma-delta thymocytes from the thymus. The cell subset or site label here, explained by the study, means: FACS-sorted CD3+ TCRalphabeta- TCRVdelta1+ TCRVdelta2- thymocytes. Receptor source: a girl in the first two years of life who had congenital heart surgery.

This chain joins TRGV3 and TRGJ1 or TRGJ2. No J gene is reported in TCRdb; it was inferred here by comparing the DNA with germline. The CDR3 runs 13 residues. J lost 8 bases, V lost 3 bases, and 10 bases had no gene match. Germline lookup yields CDR1 VTNTFY and CDR2 YDVSTARD (reference sequence). CDR3 coding DNA: TGTGCCACCTGGGACTGCTCCCTACATAAGAAACTCTTT. It translates to CATWDCSLHKKLF.

This clone was observed once. The V call is TRGV2, the J call TRGJP1. Here the J gene came from matching the DNA to germline, since TCRdb omits it. CDR1 and CDR2 (germline): EGSNGY, YDSYNSKV. The CDR3 covers 14 residues. V shed 0 bases, J shed 12 bases, and the junction held 10 bases outside the gene matches. CDR3 region: CATWDGHPGRFKIF. For the CDR3, the DNA is TGTGCCACCTGGGACGGGCACCCAGGCAGGTTCAAGATATTT.

Comments on this clone: The same CDR3 also results from other DNA sequences found in this sample. The genes are TRGV3 and TRGJ1 or TRGJ2. No J gene was available from TCRdb, and it was assigned here by a germline match of the DNA. Trimming took 2 bases from V and 4 from J; bases not matched to a gene: 29. Per the germline V gene, CDR1 is VTNTFY and CDR2 is YDVSTARD (reference sequence). The CDR3 is made up of 21 amino acids. CDR3 residues: CATWDIIAREGGIFGYYKKLF. The DNA of the CDR3 is TGTGCCACCTGGGACATTATCGCCCGGGAAGGTGGAATTTTTGGGTATTATAAGAAACTCTTT.

The V and J genes are TRGV8 and TRGJ1 or TRGJ2. The J gene was not available in TCRdb and was assigned here by matching the DNA to germline segments. J gave up 5 bases and V 2 bases, and 9 bases lay outside the gene matches. Germline V CDR1 and CDR2: VENAVY, YDSYNSRV. The length of the CDR3 is 14 residues. CDR3 protein: CATWDKYVDYKKLF. CDR3 nucleotides: TGTGCCACCTGGGATAAATACGTGGATTATAAGAAACTCTTT.

The V gene is TRGV3, the J gene TRGJP2. TCRdb is silent on the J gene; assignment here came from matching the DNA to germline. This CDR3 is 17 amino acids long. Looked up from germline, CDR1 is VTNTFY and CDR2 is YDVSTARD (reference sequence). After removal of 0 bases from V and 6 bases from J, the junction contained 13 bases not matched to a gene. CDR3 coding DNA: TGTGCCACCTGGGACAGGCTCGGTTTAGAGGGTGATTGGATCAAGACGTTT. It codes for CATWDRLGLEGDWIKTF.

The chain couples TRGV8 to TRGJ1 or TRGJ2. Here the J gene came from matching the DNA to germline, since TCRdb omits it. Germline assignment: CDR1 VENAVY and CDR2 YDSYNSRV. The CDR3 runs to 11 residues. V dropped 9 bases and J dropped 7; count of bases not matched to a gene: 9. The CDR3 loop is CATRTSYKKLF. The CDR3 DNA reads TGTGCCACCCGGACCTCCTATAAGAAACTCTTT.

There are a few counts of this clone. The chain combines TRGV5 with TRGJP2. TCRdb leaves out the J gene; it was filled in here by matching the DNA to germline. Unmatched junction bases numbered 7, after V lost 0 bases and J lost 0 bases. There are 17 residues in the CDR3. Germline loops: CDR1 VINAFY, CDR2 YDVSNSKD. Here the CDR3 DNA reads TGTGCCACCTGGGACAGGCGAGGGTATAGTAGTGATTGGATCAAGACGTTT. It specifies CATWDRRGYSSDWIKTF.

The chain uses TRGV9 and TRGJ1 or TRGJ2. Matching the DNA to germline supplied the J gene, which TCRdb does not give. CDR1 is GITISATS, CDR2 ISYDGTV, per germline (reference sequence). V lost 5 bases, J lost 3 bases, and 13 bases stayed unmatched. This CDR3 has 15 residues. CDR3 DNA sequence: TGTGCCTTGTGGGTACCCTCGACAAGTTATTATAAGAAACTCTTT. This encodes CALWVPSTSYYKKLF.

The rearrangement joins TRGV4 to TRGJ1 or TRGJ2. This CDR3 contains 13 residues. The junction had 2 bases not matched to a gene; V was cut back by 3 bases and J by 0 bases. Germline V gene lookup returns CDR1 EGSTGY and CDR2 YDSYTSSV. The CDR3 DNA sequence: TGTGCCACCTGGGATTCGAATTATTATAAGAAACTCTTT. The encoded protein is CATWDSNYYKKLF.

V gene TRGV2 combines with J gene TRGJ1 or TRGJ2. TCRdb offers no J gene call, so here the DNA was matched to germline to obtain one. CDR1 is EGSNGY, CDR2 YDSYNSKV, per germline. Unmatched junction bases numbered 6, after V lost 0 bases and J lost 1 base. The CDR3 is 15 amino acids. Here the CDR3 reads CATWDGPVNYYKKLF. For the CDR3, the DNA is TGTGCCACCTGGGACGGGCCGGTCAATTATTATAAGAAACTCTTT.

This clone has a handful of counts. The rearrangement uses TRGV5 and TRGJ1 or TRGJ2. Here the J gene was assigned by germline matching of the DNA, as TCRdb has none. Per germline, CDR1 VINAFY and CDR2 YDVSNSKD. The CDR3 is 13 residues long. Losses at the gene ends were 0 bases for V and 6 bases for J; bases not matched to a gene: 5. The CDR3 sequence is CATWDRLGYKKLF. CDR3 bases: TGTGCCACCTGGGACAGGCTGGGTTATAAGAAACTCTTT.

The V and J genes are TRGV2 and TRGJP2. TCRdb lists no J gene, so it was determined here by aligning the DNA to germline. V lost 2 bases, J lost 3 bases, and 9 bases stayed unmatched. Germline V gene lookup returns CDR1 EGSNGY and CDR2 YDSYNSKV. This CDR3 has 16 residues. The CDR3 loop is CATWDASLGSDWIKTF. The CDR3 nucleotides read TGTGCCACCTGGGACGCCTCTCTGGGTAGTGATTGGATCAAGACGTTT.

The rearrangement links TRGV2 to TRGJP2. TCRdb records no J gene; here it was assigned by comparing the DNA to germline. The ends lost 0 bases at V and 9 bases at J; junction bases unmatched: 7. This CDR3 is 14 amino acids long. Germline CDR1 is EGSNGY and CDR2 is YDSYNSKV. DNA of the CDR3: TGTGCCACCTGGGACGGGCAATATTATTGGATCAAGACGTTT. It encodes CATWDGQYYWIKTF.

This clone was detected a few times. The gene calls are TRGV9 and TRGJ1 or TRGJ2. The CDR3 has 13 residues. V was pared by 0 bases and J by 6 bases, with 5 bases of the junction left unmatched. Germline-derived CDR1 and CDR2 are GITISATS and ISYDGTV (reference sequence). The CDR3 sequence: CALWEVNSYKKLF. In DNA, the CDR3 is TGTGCCTTGTGGGAGGTGAATAGTTATAAGAAACTCTTT.

A word on this clone: Different DNA sequences within this sample yield the same CDR3. V is TRGV9 and J is TRGJ1 or TRGJ2. The J gene was not available in TCRdb and was assigned here by matching the DNA to germline segments. The CDR3 length is 13 residues. Germline V lookup: CDR1 GITISATS, CDR2 ISYDGTV (reference sequence). With 0 bases clipped from V and 4 bases from J, the junction kept 3 bases outside the gene matches. In DNA form, the CDR3 reads TGTGCCTTGTGGGAGGTGGGATATTATAAGAAACTCTTT. This encodes CALWEVGYYKKLF.

This sequence joins TRGV9 and TRGJ1 or TRGJ2. Assignment of the J gene here rests on matching the DNA to germline, because TCRdb gives none. The germline V gene encodes CDR1 GITISATS and CDR2 ISYDGTV (reference sequence). V shed 0 bases, J shed 6 bases, and the junction held 2 bases outside the gene matches. This CDR3 spans 12 amino acids. As DNA, the CDR3 is TGTGCCTTGTGGGAGGTGTTTTATAAGAAACTCTTT. Protein: CALWEVFYKKLF.

The J gene is TRGJP, the V gene TRGV9. TCRdb lists no J gene, so it was determined here by aligning the DNA to germline. Germline V CDR1 and CDR2: GITISATS, ISYDGTV (reference sequence). The V and J ends lost 0 bases and 7 bases, in that order; junction bases with no gene match: 3. The CDR3 runs to 16 residues. The CDR3 loop is CALWEVSELGKKIKVF. As DNA, the CDR3 is TGTGCCTTGTGGGAGGTGTCGGAGTTGGGCAAAAAAATCAAGGTATTT.

The chain couples TRGV4 to TRGJP2. The J gene, missing from TCRdb, was assigned here through DNA to germline matching. The germline V gene has CDR1 EGSTGY and CDR2 YDSYTSSV. Trimming at V came to 3 bases and at J to 5 bases, leaving 9 bases not matched to a gene. The CDR3 length is 15 residues. In nucleotides, the CDR3 is TGTGCCACCTGGGATTACCCCCCAAGTGATTGGATCAAGACGTTT. Protein: CATWDYPPSDWIKTF.

The chain uses TRGV4 and TRGJP2. TCRdb records no J gene; here it was assigned by comparing the DNA to germline. The CDR3 sequence is 16 residues long. Germline assignment: CDR1 EGSTGY and CDR2 YDSYTSSV. Unmatched junction bases numbered 9, after V lost 1 base and J lost 4 bases. The CDR3 sequence: CATWDGGPVSDWIKTF. DNA for the CDR3: TGTGCCACCTGGGATGGAGGCCCGGTTAGTGATTGGATCAAGACGTTT.

No call exists for the J gene, whereas the V gene is TRGV5. Germline V gene sequence: CDR1 VINAFY, CDR2 YDVSNSKD. The CDR3 consists of 15 residues. CDR3 nucleotides: TGTGCCACCTGGGACAGGCGTATGGATTATTATAAGATACTCTTT. It encodes CATWDRRMDYYKILF.

V is TRGV2 and J is TRGJ1 or TRGJ2. The J gene was not available in TCRdb and was assigned here by matching the DNA to germline segments. V lost 4 bases to trimming and J lost 1 base; unmatched junction nucleotides: 4. Germline V gene sequence: CDR1 EGSNGY, CDR2 YDSYNSKV. The CDR3 is 13 amino acids. CDR3 sequence (DNA): TGTGCCACCTGGGAAAGAAATTATTATAAGAAACTCTTT. Its translation is CATWERNYYKKLF.